This TCR beta chain is from a study of cytomegalovirus exposure and HLA in healthy donors. V was clipped by 0 bases and J by 3 bases; unmatched bases: 1. Germline CDR1 reads SGDLS; CDR2 reads YYNGEE. The CDR3 contains 15 residues. Study-level findings and limits: A later analysis associated under 20,000 TCR beta sequences with HLA alleles at a 0.05 false discovery rate. Researchers catalogued roughly 170 TCR beta chains as cytomegalovirus-associated. Presence/absence analysis assumed near-uniform sequencing depth across donors.

The PCR was carried out with 60 Vbeta primers and 13 Jbeta primers. Some clones are missing from TCRdb's copy, which holds only in-frame ones; the method was immunoSEQ multiplex PCR. The data show 150,000 to 200,000 clones, about 77% seen once. Of note for this clone: Its antigen is still unknown.

Sample: PBMCs. This sequence was found in a male donor in good health and CMV-seropositive. The V and J genes are TRBV9 and TRBJ2-1, with 9 bases matching TRBD2. DNA of the CDR3: TGTGCCAGCAGCGTAGGACTAGCGGACTACAATGAGCAGTTCTTC. It specifies CASSVGLADYNEQFF.